Following are 18 T cell receptor beta chains from one sample sequenced in a study of shared clonotypes between healthy human individuals. TCRdb's copy holds only in-frame clones and misses some; the assay was immunoSEQ multiplex PCR. The repertoire holds hundreds of thousands of clones, under 80% seen once, with more than 1.5% in the top ten. Source material: memory CD4+ T cells sorted from blood. The subset here: CD45RA-negative fraction. Every receptor here comes from a woman between 25 and 40 years old in good health.

Worth noting for this clone: Given a much more abundant clone one base away, this may be a read error. V and J are TRBV5-1 and TRBJ2-5; TRBD2 agrees at 13 bases. Judging by the DNA end, TRBJ2-7 fits better; the J call may be wrong. Germline lookup yields CDR1 SGHRS and CDR2 YFSETQ. This CDR3 spans 14 amino acids. For the CDR3, the DNA is TGCGCCAGCAGCCCCGGGACTAGCGGGACCGAGCAGTACTTC. It specifies CASSPGTSGTEQYF.

The table lists this clone with a few counts. The rearrangement uses TRBV10-3 and TRBJ2-1; TRBD1 matches 7 bases. CDR1 and CDR2 (germline): ENHRY, SYGVKD. The CDR3 contains 15 residues. V gave up 2 bases and J gave up 5 bases; unmatched junction bases: 6. CDR3 in DNA: TGTGCCATCAGTGAGAGGGGACAGCAAAACAATGAGCAGTTCTTC. Amino acids: CAISERGQQNNEQFF.

The CDR3 reads CASSVVVGGPGNEQFF. The CDR3 DNA reads as TGTGCCAGCAGCGTAGTGGTGGGAGGGCCTGGCAATGAGCAGTTCTTC. This sequence joins TRBV9 and TRBJ2-1, with 7 bases lining up with TRBD2. Per the germline V gene, CDR1 is SGDLS and CDR2 is YYNGEE. J lost 6 bases, V lost 0 bases, and 9 bases had no gene match. The CDR3 runs 16 residues.

The chain combines TRBV6-5 with TRBJ1-2; D perhaps matches TRBD1 (6 bases). Trimming took 2 bases from V and 2 from J, leaving 15 bases between them. This CDR3 region has 16 residues. Germline assignment: CDR1 MNHEY and CDR2 SVGAGI. The CDR3 region has the DNA TGTGCCAGCAGTTACCGGTGGACAGCCATAAACTATGGCTACACCTTC. Translation: CASSYRWTAINYGYTF.

The chain combines TRBV5-8 with TRBJ1-5; D uncertain. The CDR3 contains 15 residues. Germline V gene lookup returns CDR1 SGHTS and CDR2 YDEGEE. V shed 0 bases and J shed 0 bases, with 7 bases lying between them. CDR3 sequence: CASSLGQYSNQPQHF. As DNA, the CDR3 is TGTGCCAGCAGCTTGGGGCAATATAGCAATCAGCCCCAGCATTTT.

The chain uses TRBV10-1 and TRBJ2-5; 10 nucleotides match TRBD1. The CDR3 is 14 amino acids. Trimming at V came to 3 bases and at J to 4 bases, leaving 2 bases not matched to a gene. Germline CDR1 WNHNN, CDR2 SYGVQD (reference sequence). Here the CDR3 DNA reads TGCGCCAGCAGTGACGACAGGGGGCTAGAGACCCAGTACTTC. Its translation: CASSDDRGLETQYF.

About this clone itself: Additional DNA sequences in this sample encode the identical CDR3. V and J are TRBV28 and TRBJ2-7; D ambiguous. Trimming took off 5 bases at V and 3 bases at J, with 5 bases between the two ends. The germline gives CDR1 MDHEN, CDR2 SYDVKM. This CDR3 has 11 residues. The CDR3 spells CASSPDYEQYF. In nucleotides, the CDR3 is TGTGCCAGCAGTCCAGACTACGAGCAGTACTTC.

This sequence joins TRBV4-1 and TRBJ2-2; possible D gene TRBD1, 6 bases. V lost 1 base to trimming and J lost 7 bases, with 13 bases between them. Germline V gene sequence: CDR1 MGHRA, CDR2 YSYEKL. The CDR3 extends over 15 amino acids. CDR3 sequence reads: CASSQVTQGSGELFF. The CDR3 DNA reads as TGCGCCAGCAGCCAAGTGACGCAGGGGAGCGGGGAGCTGTTTTTT.

The chain joins TRBV6-5 to TRBJ2-5; TRBD2 matches 8 bases. The CDR3 is made up of 14 amino acids. Germline CDR1 is MNHEY and CDR2 is SVGAGI. J gave up 8 bases and V 4 bases, and 9 bases lay outside the gene matches. CDR3 coding DNA: TGTGCCAGCAGTTCGATGACAGCGGGGGTTACCCAGTACTTC. Protein product: CASSSMTAGVTQYF.

This clone was recorded only once. V and J are TRBV28 and TRBJ2-3; D unclear. Germline assignment: CDR1 MDHEN and CDR2 SYDVKM. The V and J ends lost 3 bases and 6 bases respectively, with 13 bases between them. The CDR3 is 14 amino acids. The CDR3 region has the DNA TGTGCCAGCAGTTTTGTCCGCGGTAAGGATACGCAGTATTTT. This gives the protein CASSFVRGKDTQYF.

The genes are TRBV11-3 and TRBJ2-1; 8 bases are a match to TRBD2. The CDR3 is 19 residues long. Germline CDR1 SGHNT, CDR2 YENEEA. V gave up 0 bases and J gave up 6 bases; unmatched junction bases: 16. The CDR3 coding sequence is TGTGCCAGCAGCTTAGATACGGCTAGCGGGCTTCCCCAACGCAATGAGCAGTTCTTC. Protein: CASSLDTASGLPQRNEQFF.

The V and J genes are TRBV1 and TRBJ2-5; the D call in the table, TRBD1, was not verified against the DNA. The DNA end is a closer match to TRBJ2-7, so the J assignment may be wrong. TRBV1 is assigned pseudogene status. This CDR3 region has 13 residues. The CDR3 DNA reads as TGCGCCAGCAGAGGGGGTCCCCCCTACGAGCAGTACTTC. It encodes CASRGGPPYEQYF.

The chain employs TRBV4-2 and TRBJ1-3; the D gene is possibly TRBD1 (5 bases). Germline assignment: CDR1 LGHNA and CDR2 YNFKEQ. The CDR3 sequence is 18 residues long. V was cut by 1 base and J by 5 bases, with 21 bases left in between. The CDR3 DNA sequence: TGTGCCAGCAGCCAAGTTCCCCGTGGGAGGAGGGGTAGAAACACCATATATTTT. Encoded protein: CASSQVPRGRRGRNTIYF.

A single count supports this clone. The rearrangement joins TRBV7-7 to TRBJ2-3; D is undetermined. Deletions cut 5 bases from V and 4 bases from J, with 13 bases between. CDR3 length equals 14 residues. Germline V gene lookup returns CDR1 SSHAT and CDR2 FNYEAQ (reference sequence). CDR3 nucleotide sequence: TGTGCCAGCAGCCGTGGTGGTGATGCAGATACGCAGTATTTT. This encodes CASSRGGDADTQYF.

This chain links TRBV28 with TRBJ2-7, with TRBD1 matching 7 bases. With 7 bases clipped from V and 3 bases from J, the junction kept 9 bases outside the gene matches. Germline CDR1 and CDR2: MDHEN and SYDVKM. The CDR3 contains 14 residues. CDR3 residues: CASTVAQGSYEQYF. For the CDR3, the DNA is TGTGCCAGCACCGTAGCACAGGGGAGCTACGAGCAGTACTTC. The entire variable domain, with the rest obtained from reference TRBV28 and TRBJ2-7, is as follows: DVKVTQSSRYLVKRTGEKVFLECVQDMDHENMFWYRQDPGLGLRLIYFSYDVKMKEKGDIPEGYSVSREKKERFSLILESASTNQTSMYLCASTVAQGSYEQYFGPGTRLTVT.

The chain is built from TRBV18 and TRBJ1-2; possible D gene TRBD1, 6 bases. This CDR3 has 15 residues. Trimming removed 5 bases at V and 4 bases at J, with 17 bases between. Germline values: CDR1 KGHSH, CDR2 LQKENI. This CDR3 reads CASSGRQVGGYGYTF. CDR3 nucleotide sequence: TGTGCCAGCTCAGGTCGACAGGTCGGGGGCTATGGCTACACCTTC.

The chain joins TRBV7-9 to TRBJ2-5; maybe TRBD2 (6 bases). The V end was cut by 5 bases, the J end by 8 bases, with 21 bases between. Looked up from germline, CDR1 is SEHNR and CDR2 is FQNEAQ (reference sequence). This CDR3 comprises 15 residues. The CDR3 sequence is CASSLLGGVGSTQYF. CDR3 coding DNA: TGTGCCAGCAGCCTCCTCGGGGGAGTCGGGTCAACCCAGTACTTC.

The CDR3: CASSPRREGANEQFF. DNA for the CDR3: TGTGCCAGCAGCCCGCGTCGGGAGGGAGCCAATGAGCAGTTCTTC. The chain employs TRBV5-7 and TRBJ2-1, with 8 bases aligning to TRBD2. TRBV5-7 is flagged as an ORF with uncertain function. The CDR3 has 15 residues. V shed 4 bases and J 6 bases; nucleotides not matched to a gene: 9.